This TCR beta chain appears in the sequencing data of a study of glioma-infiltrating T cells. Study-wide results and limits: Tissue-blood divergence was below expectation in non-neoplastic patients, above in gliomas. Only very few CDR3 sequences appeared in both tissue and blood.

Using RNA template, CDR3s of TCR alpha and beta were amplified with iRepertoire arm-PCR. One-step reverse transcription and amplification started from approximately 100-400 ng of tissue mRNA or PBMC total RNA. TCRdb re-called the multiplex PCR reads through MiXCR, storing one row per CDR3 protein. The data contain over 130,000 distinct CDR3 sequences, approximately 40% of them singletons. Turning to this clonotype: Its antigen is not identified.

The germline gives CDR1 MNHNS, CDR2 SASEGT. V was pared by 6 bases and J by 2 bases, with 14 bases between. The CDR3 has 15 residues. The sequence derives from a human donor with low-grade glioma or glioblastoma, undergoing nonglioma brain surgery, or in good health (not recorded which). The rearrangement joins TRBV6-1 to TRBJ2-1; weak D call: TRBD1 (6 bases). The sequencing sample was made of glioma tissue, nonneoplastic brain tissue, or PBMCs (not recorded which). The chain's CDR3 is CASRYGAGAYNEQFF. CDR3 DNA: TGTGCCAGCAGATATGGGGCAGGGGCCTACAATGAGCAGTTCTTC.